Listed below are T cell receptor beta chains from one sample, sequenced in a study of molecular identifiers for immune sequencing clone quantification. TCRdb used MiXCR to reprocess the PCR reads, holding one entry per CDR3 protein. The table shows approximately 550,000 distinct CDR3 sequences, with about a fifth occurring only once. Sequenced material: naive CD8+ T cells from blood, with Jurkat cell RNA spiked in. These receptors were obtained from a human donor in good health. Some libraries in this study had Jurkat cell RNA spiked in. The CDR3 runs from the conserved cysteine through the conserved F or W. D genes are given only for firm matches. The size entry is marked missing in some rows and otherwise reads once, few, many or a size class.

size,D,V,J,CDR3,DNA
many,TRBD2,TRBV29-1,TRBJ2-1,CSVTSGRNEQFF,TGCAGCGTTACTAGCGGCCGGAATGAGCAGTTCTTC
-,TRBD2,TRBV29-1,TRBJ2-5,CSGTPGGGRETQYF,TGCAGCGGAACCCCGGGAGGGGGGAGGGAGACCCAGTACTTC
many,-,TRBV5-5,TRBJ2-1,CASRTESTSSYNEQFF,TGTGCCAGCAGGACCGAATCGACGAGCTCCTACAATGAGCAGTTCTTC
many,TRBD1,TRBV20-1,TRBJ2-5,CSASGTDPQETQYF,TGCAGTGCTAGCGGGACAGACCCTCAAGAGACCCAGTACTTC
many,TRBD1,TRBV10-2,TRBJ1-1,CASSEPGTGEAFF,TGCGCCAGCAGTGAGCCCGGGACAGGTGAAGCTTTCTTT
many,TRBD1,TRBV4-1,TRBJ1-1,CASSHATGDGTEAFF,TGCGCCAGCAGCCACGCAACAGGGGACGGCACTGAAGCTTTCTTT
many,-,TRBV7-2,TRBJ2-3,CASSLGTYGGRGDTQYF,TGTGCCAGCAGCCTAGGCACTTACGGGGGGCGCGGAGATACGCAGTATTTT
-,-,TRBV30,TRBJ2-7,CAWKGGNLYEQYF,TGTGCCTGGAAGGGCGGGAATCTATACGAGCAGTACTTC
few,TRBD1,TRBV30,TRBJ2-1,CAWTTGTGDYNEQFF,TGTGCCTGGACCACCGGGACAGGGGACTACAATGAGCAGTTCTTC
many,-,TRBV7-3,TRBJ2-7,CASSLKGPYEQYF,TGTGCCAGCAGCTTAAAGGGTCCCTACGAGCAGTACTTC
many,-,TRBV20-1,TRBJ2-2,CSARAPGTAGLNTGELFF,TGCAGTGCTAGAGCCCCAGGGACAGCGGGATTGAACACCGGGGAGCTGTTTTTT
-,-,TRBV21-1,TRBJ1-3,CASGIDHGNTIYF,TGTGCCAGCGGGATCGACCATGGAAACACCATATATTTT
many,-,TRBV15,TRBJ1-1,CATSREGLREVAFF,TGTGCCACCAGCAGAGAGGGTCTCAGAGAGGTAGCTTTCTTT
many,TRBD1,TRBV4-1,TRBJ2-7,CASSQDSTGLYEQYF,TGCGCCAGCAGCCAAGATTCGACAGGGCTATACGAGCAGTACTTC
few,-,TRBV3-1,TRBJ1-3,CASSHYFASDNSGNTIYF,TGTGCCAGCAGCCATTATTTCGCTTCGGACAACTCTGGAAACACCATATATTTT
-,-,TRBV7-2,TRBJ2-7,CASSLPERDKTYEQYF,TGTGCCAGCAGCTTACCCGAACGGGACAAAACCTACGAGCAGTACTTC
-,TRBD1,TRBV7-6,TRBJ2-7,CASSPSGQGLLEQYF,TGTGCCAGCAGCCCCTCGGGACAGGGTCTTCTCGAGCAGTACTTC
many,-,TRBV29-1,TRBJ2-2,CSVEFRAGELFF,TGCAGCGTTGAGTTCAGGGCCGGGGAGCTGTTTTTT
-,-,TRBV27,TRBJ2-5,CASSLSASTYRETQYF,TGTGCCAGCAGTTTATCGGCTAGCACGTACCGAGAGACCCAGTACTTC
many,TRBD2,TRBV20-1,TRBJ2-4,CSAEPGLAGVTKNIQYF,TGCAGTGCCGAGCCGGGACTAGCGGGAGTTACCAAAAACATTCAGTACTTC
-,-,TRBV19,TRBJ2-1,CASSVQGPTNEQFF,TGTGCCAGTAGTGTCCAGGGACCCACGAATGAGCAGTTCTTC
-,-,TRBV2,TRBJ2-7,CASSEEVLGEQYF,TGTGCCAGCAGTGAAGAGGTCCTGGGGGAGCAGTACTTC
-,-,TRBV3-2,TRBJ2-2,CASSQTRLAGGRTGELFF,TGTGCCAGCAGCCAGACCCGGCTCGCGGGGGGGCGGACCGGGGAGCTGTTTTTT
many,-,TRBV6-5,TRBJ2-3,CASSYLGGADTQYF,TGTGCCAGCAGTTATCTAGGGGGTGCGGATACGCAGTATTTT
many,-,TRBV12-3/TRBV12-4,TRBJ2-2,CASSPTGTLSTGELFF,TGTGCCAGCAGTCCAACCGGGACATTGAGCACCGGGGAGCTGTTTTTT
-,TRBD1,TRBV4-1,TRBJ2-3,CASSQVTGVLVDTQYF,TGCGCCAGCAGCCAAGTCACAGGGGTTTTGGTAGATACGCAGTATTTT
-,-,TRBV12-3/TRBV12-4,TRBJ2-1,CASSFGKNEQFF,TGTGCCAGCAGTTTCGGAAAAAATGAGCAGTTCTTC
few,TRBD1,TRBV12-5,TRBJ2-2,CASGLGTGSGELFF,TGTGCTAGTGGTTTGGGGACAGGGTCCGGGGAGCTGTTTTTT
-,TRBD2,TRBV12-3/TRBV12-4,TRBJ2-5,CASSSSGTSGGAEETQYF,TGTGCCAGCAGTTCTTCCGGGACTAGCGGGGGGGCCGAAGAGACCCAGTACTTC
many,TRBD1,TRBV30,TRBJ1-1,CAGGTGARTEAFF,TGTGCCGGTGGAACAGGGGCCAGAACTGAAGCTTTCTTT
-,TRBD1,TRBV5-6,TRBJ2-7,CASSLSQGDVEQYF,TGTGCCAGCAGCTTGTCGCAGGGGGACGTCGAGCAGTACTTC
many,TRBD2,TRBV27,TRBJ2-1,CASSPTSGGAAIEQFF,TGTGCCAGCAGTCCTACTAGCGGGGGGGCCGCTATTGAGCAGTTCTTC
few,-,TRBV6-6,TRBJ1-3,CASNRQDRNTIYF,TGTGCCAGCAACCGACAGGACCGAAACACCATATATTTT
-,-,TRBV7-9,TRBJ2-7,CASSRDLDEQYF,TGTGCCAGCAGCCGAGACCTGGACGAGCAGTACTTC
few,-,TRBV18,TRBJ2-3,CASSRTGQDTQYF,TGTGCCAGCTCACGTACAGGGCAAGATACGCAGTATTTT
few,-,TRBV19,TRBJ1-4,CASSILWPQATNEKLFF,TGTGCCAGTAGTATCCTCTGGCCTCAAGCAACTAATGAAAAACTGTTTTTT
many,TRBD1,TRBV4-1,TRBJ2-5,CASSQSTGTEETQYF,TGCGCCAGCAGCCAGTCAACCGGGACAGAAGAGACCCAGTACTTC
many,-,TRBV2,TRBJ1-1,CACLEGYTEAFF,TGTGCCTGCTTAGAGGGTTACACTGAAGCTTTCTTT
few,TRBD1,TRBV27,TRBJ2-7,CASSLRQGLSEQYF,TGTGCCAGCAGTCTGCGACAGGGGTTAAGCGAGCAGTACTTC
many,-,TRBV4-3,TRBJ2-1,CASSQDQRGNEQFF,TGCGCCAGCAGCCAAGATCAAAGAGGCAATGAGCAGTTCTTC
-,-,TRBV11-2,TRBJ1-4,CASSSIIGASNEKLFF,TGTGCCAGCAGCTCGATAATCGGGGCGTCGAATGAAAAACTGTTTTTT
-,TRBD2,TRBV4-1,TRBJ2-7,CASSHRTSGTYEQYF,TGCGCCAGCAGCCACCGGACTAGCGGAACCTACGAGCAGTACTTC
many,-,TRBV20-1,TRBJ1-1,CSASPWDLRNTEAFF,TGCAGTGCTAGCCCGTGGGACCTCAGGAACACTGAAGCTTTCTTT
-,-,TRBV19,TRBJ2-5,CASSGIRGVGETQYF,TGTGCCAGTAGTGGCATACGGGGAGTAGGGGAGACCCAGTACTTC
many,-,TRBV28,TRBJ1-1,CASSLYREDTEAFF,TGTGCCAGCAGTCTCTACAGGGAGGACACTGAAGCTTTCTTT
few,-,TRBV30,TRBJ2-7,CAWSVPRRIYEQYF,TGTGCCTGGAGTGTACCTCGTAGAATCTACGAGCAGTACTTC
few,-,TRBV20-1,TRBJ2-7,CSASDRTNYEQYF,TGCAGTGCTTCTGACAGGACGAACTACGAGCAGTACTTC
few,TRBD2,TRBV19,TRBJ2-1,CASTPFIAGENEQFF,TGTGCCAGTACCCCGTTCATAGCGGGAGAGAATGAGCAGTTCTTC
many,TRBD1,TRBV7-2,TRBJ2-3,CASSWGQGSDTQYF,TGTGCCAGCAGCTGGGGACAGGGGTCAGATACGCAGTATTTT
many,-,TRBV5-5,TRBJ2-3,CASCWAGGTDTQYF,TGTGCCAGCTGTTGGGCAGGGGGCACAGATACGCAGTATTTT
many,-,TRBV7-8,TRBJ1-1,CASSHMRGKPEAFF,TGTGCCAGCAGCCACATGAGGGGGAAGCCTGAAGCTTTCTTT
-,-,TRBV6-2/TRBV6-3,TRBJ2-5,CASNTDRGKTQYF,TGTGCCAGCAATACCGACCGAGGCAAGACCCAGTACTTC
-,TRBD2,TRBV20-1,TRBJ2-7,CSARKRDTTYEQYF,TGCAGTGCTAGAAAGCGGGATACGACCTACGAGCAGTACTTC